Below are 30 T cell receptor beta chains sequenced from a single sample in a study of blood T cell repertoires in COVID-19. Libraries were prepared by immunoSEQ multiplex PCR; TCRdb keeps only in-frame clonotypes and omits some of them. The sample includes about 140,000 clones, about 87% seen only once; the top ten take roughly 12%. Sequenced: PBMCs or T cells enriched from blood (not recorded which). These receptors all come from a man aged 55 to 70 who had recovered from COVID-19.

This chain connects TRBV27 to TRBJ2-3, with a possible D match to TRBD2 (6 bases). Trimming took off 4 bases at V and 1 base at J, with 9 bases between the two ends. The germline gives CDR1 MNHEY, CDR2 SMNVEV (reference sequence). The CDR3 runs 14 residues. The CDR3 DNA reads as TGTGCCAGCAGTTCTCCTAGCGGCACAGATACGCAGTATTTT. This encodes CASSSPSGTDTQYF.

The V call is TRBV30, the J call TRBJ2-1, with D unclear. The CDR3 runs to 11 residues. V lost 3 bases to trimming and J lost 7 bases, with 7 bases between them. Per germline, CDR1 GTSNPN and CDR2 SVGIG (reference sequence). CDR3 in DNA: TGTGCCTGGAGCCGTCGGAATGAGCAGTTCTTC. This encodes CAWSRRNEQFF.

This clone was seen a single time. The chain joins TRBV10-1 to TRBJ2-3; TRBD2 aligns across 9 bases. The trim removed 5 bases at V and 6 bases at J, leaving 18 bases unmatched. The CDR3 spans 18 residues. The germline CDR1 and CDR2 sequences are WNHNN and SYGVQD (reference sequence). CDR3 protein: CASSRGGRGGLAFDTQYF. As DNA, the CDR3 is TGCGCCAGCAGTCGAGGAGGACGAGGGGGACTAGCCTTCGATACGCAGTATTTT.

This CDR3 reads CAISAAGNEQFF. For the CDR3, the DNA is TGTGCCATCAGTGCAGCGGGCAATGAGCAGTTCTTC. The chain joins TRBV10-3 to TRBJ2-1; a possible D gene is TRBD2 (6 bases). Germline CDR1 ENHRY, CDR2 SYGVKD. This CDR3 comprises 12 residues. V gave up 4 bases and J gave up 6 bases, with 7 bases separating them.

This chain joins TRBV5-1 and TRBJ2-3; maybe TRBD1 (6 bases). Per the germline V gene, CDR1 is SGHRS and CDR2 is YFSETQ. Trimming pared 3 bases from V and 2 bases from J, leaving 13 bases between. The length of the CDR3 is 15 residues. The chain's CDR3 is CASSYRDTVTDTQYF. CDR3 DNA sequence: TGCGCCAGCAGCTACCGGGACACGGTCACAGATACGCAGTATTTT.

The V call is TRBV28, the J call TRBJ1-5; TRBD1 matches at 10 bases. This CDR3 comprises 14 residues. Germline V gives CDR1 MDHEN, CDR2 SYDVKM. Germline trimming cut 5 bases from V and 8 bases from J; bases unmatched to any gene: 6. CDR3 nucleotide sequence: TGTGCCAGCAGTGACAGGGGGCCTACGGAGCCCCAGCATTTT. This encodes CASSDRGPTEPQHF.

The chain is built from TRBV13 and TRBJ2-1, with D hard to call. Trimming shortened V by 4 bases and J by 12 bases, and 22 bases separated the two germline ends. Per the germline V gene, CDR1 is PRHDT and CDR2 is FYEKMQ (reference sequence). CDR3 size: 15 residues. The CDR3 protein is CASSSRTTSGVRQFF. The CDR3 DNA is TGTGCCAGCAGCTCCCGCACTACCTCCGGAGTACGGCAGTTCTTC.

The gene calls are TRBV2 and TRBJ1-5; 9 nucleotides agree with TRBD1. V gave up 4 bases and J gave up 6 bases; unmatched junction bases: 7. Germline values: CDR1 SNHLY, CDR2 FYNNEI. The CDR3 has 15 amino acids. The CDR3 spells CASSGTGGEGQPQHF. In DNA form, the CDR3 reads TGTGCCAGCAGTGGTACAGGGGGCGAGGGTCAGCCCCAGCATTTT.

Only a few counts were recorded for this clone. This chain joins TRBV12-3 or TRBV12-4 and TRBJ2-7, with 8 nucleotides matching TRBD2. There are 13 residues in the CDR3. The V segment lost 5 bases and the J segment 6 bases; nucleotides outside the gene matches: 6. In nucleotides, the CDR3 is TGTGCCAGCAGTGGGACTAGTGTTGGCGAGCAGTACTTC. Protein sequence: CASSGTSVGEQYF.

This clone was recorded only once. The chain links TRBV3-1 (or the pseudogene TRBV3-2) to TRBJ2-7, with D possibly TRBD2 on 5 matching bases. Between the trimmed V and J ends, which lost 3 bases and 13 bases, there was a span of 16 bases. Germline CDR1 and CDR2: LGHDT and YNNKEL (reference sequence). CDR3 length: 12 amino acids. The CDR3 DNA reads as TGTGCCAGCAGCCAGAGCGGTCTTAGCTCCTACTTC. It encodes CASSQSGLSSYF.

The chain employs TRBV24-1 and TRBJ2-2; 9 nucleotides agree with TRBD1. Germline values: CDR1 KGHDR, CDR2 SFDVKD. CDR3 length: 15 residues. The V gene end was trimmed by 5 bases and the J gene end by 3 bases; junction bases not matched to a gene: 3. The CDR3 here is CATSAWDRDTGELFF. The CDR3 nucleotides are TGTGCCACCAGTGCCTGGGACAGGGACACCGGGGAGCTGTTTTTT.

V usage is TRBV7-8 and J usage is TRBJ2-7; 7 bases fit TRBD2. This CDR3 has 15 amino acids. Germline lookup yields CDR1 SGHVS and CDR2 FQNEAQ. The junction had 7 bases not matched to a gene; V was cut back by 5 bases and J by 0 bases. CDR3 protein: CASSRREAVSYEQYF. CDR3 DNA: TGTGCCAGCAGCCGTCGGGAGGCCGTCTCCTACGAGCAGTACTTC.

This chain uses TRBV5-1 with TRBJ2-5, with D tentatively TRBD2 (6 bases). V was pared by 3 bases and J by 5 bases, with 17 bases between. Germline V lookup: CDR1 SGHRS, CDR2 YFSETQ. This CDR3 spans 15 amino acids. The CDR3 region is CASSWGVLAPETQYF. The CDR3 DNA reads TGCGCCAGCAGCTGGGGGGTTTTGGCACCGGAGACCCAGTACTTC. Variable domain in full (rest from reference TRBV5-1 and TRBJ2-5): KAGVTQTPRYLIKTRGQQVTLSCSPISGHRSVSWYQQTPGQGLQFLFEYFSETQRNKGNFPGRFSGRQFSNSRSEMNVSTLELGDSALYLCASSWGVLAPETQYFGPGTRLLVL.

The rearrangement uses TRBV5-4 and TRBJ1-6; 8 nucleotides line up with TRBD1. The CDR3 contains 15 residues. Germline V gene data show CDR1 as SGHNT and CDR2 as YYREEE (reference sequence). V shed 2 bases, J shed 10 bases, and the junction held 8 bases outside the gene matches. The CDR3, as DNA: TGTGCCAGCAGCTTTGACAGGGGCACTCGATCACCCCTCCACTTT. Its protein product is CASSFDRGTRSPLHF.

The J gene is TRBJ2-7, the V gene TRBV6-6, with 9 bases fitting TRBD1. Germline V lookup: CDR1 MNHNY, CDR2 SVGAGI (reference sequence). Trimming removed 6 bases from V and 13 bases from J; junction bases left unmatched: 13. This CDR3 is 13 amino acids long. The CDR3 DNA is TGTGCCAGCAGCCCAAGGGCAGAGGGACAGGGCTACTTC. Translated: CASSPRAEGQGYF.

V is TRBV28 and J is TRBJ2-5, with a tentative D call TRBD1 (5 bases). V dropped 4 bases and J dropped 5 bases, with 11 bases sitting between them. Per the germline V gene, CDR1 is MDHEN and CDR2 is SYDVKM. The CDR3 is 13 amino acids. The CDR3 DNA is TGTGCCAGCAGTTCCCCTCCAGGGGAGACCCAGTACTTC. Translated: CASSSPPGETQYF.

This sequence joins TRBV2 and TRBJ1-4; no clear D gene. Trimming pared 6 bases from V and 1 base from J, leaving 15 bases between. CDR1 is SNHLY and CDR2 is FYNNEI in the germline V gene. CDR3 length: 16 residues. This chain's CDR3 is CASSAGVYETNEKLFF. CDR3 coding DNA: TGTGCCAGCAGCGCGGGAGTCTACGAAACTAATGAAAAACTGTTTTTT.

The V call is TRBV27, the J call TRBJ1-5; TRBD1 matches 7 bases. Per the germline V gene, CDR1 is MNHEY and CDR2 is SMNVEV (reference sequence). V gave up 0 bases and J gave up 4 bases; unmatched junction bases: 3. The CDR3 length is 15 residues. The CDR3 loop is CASSLSGDRNQPQHF. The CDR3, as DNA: TGTGCCAGCAGTTTATCGGGGGACAGAAATCAGCCCCAGCATTTT.

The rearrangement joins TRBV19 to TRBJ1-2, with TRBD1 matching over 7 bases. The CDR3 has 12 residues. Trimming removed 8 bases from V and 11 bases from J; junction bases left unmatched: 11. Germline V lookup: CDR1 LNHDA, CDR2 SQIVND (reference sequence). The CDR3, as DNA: TGTGCCAGTCGACCGGGACAGTCTAAATACACCTTC. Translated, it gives CASRPGQSKYTF.

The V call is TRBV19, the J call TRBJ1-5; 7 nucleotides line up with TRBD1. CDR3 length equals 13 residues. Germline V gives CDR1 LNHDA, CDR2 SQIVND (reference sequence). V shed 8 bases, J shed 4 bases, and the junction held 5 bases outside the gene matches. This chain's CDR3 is CASATGVNQPQHF. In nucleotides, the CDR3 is TGTGCCAGTGCTACAGGGGTTAATCAGCCCCAGCATTTT.

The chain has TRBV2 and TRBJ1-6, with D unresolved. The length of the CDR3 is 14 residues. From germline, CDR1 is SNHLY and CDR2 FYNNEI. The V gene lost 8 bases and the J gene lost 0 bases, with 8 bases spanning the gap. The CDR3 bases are TGTGCCAGCGGGGAGAGCTCCTATAATTCACCCCTCCACTTT. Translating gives CASGESSYNSPLHF.

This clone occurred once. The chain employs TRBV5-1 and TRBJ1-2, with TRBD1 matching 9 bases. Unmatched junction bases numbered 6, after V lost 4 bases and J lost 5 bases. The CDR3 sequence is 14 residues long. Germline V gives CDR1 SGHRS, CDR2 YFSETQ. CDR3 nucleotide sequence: TGCGCCAGCAGCCCCGCTGGGACAGGGTATGGCTACACCTTC. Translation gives CASSPAGTGYGYTF.

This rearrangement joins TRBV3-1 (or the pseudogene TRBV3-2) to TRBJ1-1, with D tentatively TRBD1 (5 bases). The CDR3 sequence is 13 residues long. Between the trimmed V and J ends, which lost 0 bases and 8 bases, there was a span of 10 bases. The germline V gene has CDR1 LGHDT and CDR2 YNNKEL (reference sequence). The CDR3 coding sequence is TGTGCCAGCAGCCAAGAGGGGGGGTGGGAAGCTTTCTTT. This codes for CASSQEGGWEAFF.

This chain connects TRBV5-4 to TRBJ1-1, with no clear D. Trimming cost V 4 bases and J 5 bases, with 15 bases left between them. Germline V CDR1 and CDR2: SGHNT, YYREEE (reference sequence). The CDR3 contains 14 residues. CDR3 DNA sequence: TGTGCCAGCAGCCCCCCCCAAGGAGGGACTGAAGCTTTCTTT. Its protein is CASSPPQGGTEAFF. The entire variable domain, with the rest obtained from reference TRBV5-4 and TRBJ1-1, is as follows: ETGVTQSPTHLIKTRGQQVTLRCSSQSGHNTVSWYQQALGQGPQFIFQYYREEENGRGNFPPRFSGLQFPNYSSELNVNALELDDSALYLCASSPPQGGTEAFFGQGTRLTVV.

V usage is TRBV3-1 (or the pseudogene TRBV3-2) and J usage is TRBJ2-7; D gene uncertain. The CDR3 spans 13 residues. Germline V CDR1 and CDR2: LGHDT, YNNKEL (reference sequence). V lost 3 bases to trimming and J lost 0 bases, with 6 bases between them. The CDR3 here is CASSHPSSYEQYF. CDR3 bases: TGTGCCAGCAGCCACCCGAGCTCCTACGAGCAGTACTTC.

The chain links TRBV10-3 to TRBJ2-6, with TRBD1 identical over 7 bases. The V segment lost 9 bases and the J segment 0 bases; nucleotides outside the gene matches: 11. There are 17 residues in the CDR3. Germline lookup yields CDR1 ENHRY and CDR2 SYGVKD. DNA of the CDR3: TGTGCCATGGGTGCCCAGGGGGTGACCTCTGGGGCCAACGTCCTGACTTTC. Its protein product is CAMGAQGVTSGANVLTF.

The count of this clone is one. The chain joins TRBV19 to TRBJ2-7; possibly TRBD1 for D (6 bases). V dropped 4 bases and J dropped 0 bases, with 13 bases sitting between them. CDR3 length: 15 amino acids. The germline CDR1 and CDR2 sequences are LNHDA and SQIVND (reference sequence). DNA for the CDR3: TGTGCCAGTAGTAAGTATCGGGACAACTCCTACGAGCAGTACTTC. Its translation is CASSKYRDNSYEQYF. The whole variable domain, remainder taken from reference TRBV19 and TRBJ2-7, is DGGITQSPKYLFRKEGQNVTLSCEQNLNHDAMYWYRQDPGQGLRLIYYSQIVNDFQKGDIAEGYSVSREKKESFPLTVTSAQKNPTAFYLCASSKYRDNSYEQYFGPGTRLTVT.

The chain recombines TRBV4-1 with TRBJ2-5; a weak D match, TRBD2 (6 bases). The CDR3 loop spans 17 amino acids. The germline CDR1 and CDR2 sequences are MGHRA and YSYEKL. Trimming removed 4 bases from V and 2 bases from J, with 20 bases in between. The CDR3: CASSPGNRGGGQETQYF. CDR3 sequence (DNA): TGCGCCAGCAGCCCTGGCAATAGGGGAGGTGGGCAAGAGACCCAGTACTTC.

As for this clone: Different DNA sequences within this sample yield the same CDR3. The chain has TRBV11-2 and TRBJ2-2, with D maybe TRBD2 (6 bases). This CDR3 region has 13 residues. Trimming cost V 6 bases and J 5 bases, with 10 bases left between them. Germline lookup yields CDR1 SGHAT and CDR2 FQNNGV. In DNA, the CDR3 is TGTGCCAGCAGACGGGGGAGTACCGGGGAGCTGTTTTTT. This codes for CASRRGSTGELFF.

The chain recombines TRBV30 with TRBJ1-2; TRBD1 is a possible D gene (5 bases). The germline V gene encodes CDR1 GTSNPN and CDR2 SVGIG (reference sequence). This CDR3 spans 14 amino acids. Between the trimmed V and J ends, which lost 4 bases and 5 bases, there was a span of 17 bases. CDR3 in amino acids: CAWKAVGHMYGYTF. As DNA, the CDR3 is TGTGCCTGGAAGGCAGTGGGGCACATGTATGGCTACACCTTC.